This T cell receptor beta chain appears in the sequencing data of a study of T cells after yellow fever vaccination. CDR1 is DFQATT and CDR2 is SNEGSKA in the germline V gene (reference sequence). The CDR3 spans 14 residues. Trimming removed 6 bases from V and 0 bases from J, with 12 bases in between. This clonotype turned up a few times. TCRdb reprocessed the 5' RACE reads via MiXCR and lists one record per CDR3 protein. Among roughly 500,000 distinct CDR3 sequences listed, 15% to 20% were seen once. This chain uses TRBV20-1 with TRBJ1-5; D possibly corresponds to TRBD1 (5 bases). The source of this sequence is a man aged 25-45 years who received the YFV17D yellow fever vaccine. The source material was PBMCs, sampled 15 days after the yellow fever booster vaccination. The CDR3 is CSAWGGNSNQPQHF. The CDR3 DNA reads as TGCAGTGCCTGGGGGGGGAATAGCAATCAGCCCCAGCATTTT.